This T cell receptor (beta chain) emerged from a study of shared clonotypes between healthy human individuals. The donors were adults (healthy and HIV-negative) with no recent acute infections or vaccinations. Study-level points and caveats: Limitation of the genetic and exposure-history diversity represented came from the few donors.

Running of the assay took place at deep level. Original processing notes: ImmunoSEQ gave junction-only sequences without quality scores, so filtering differed. Assay: immunoSEQ multiplex PCR; the TCRdb copy retains only in-frame clones and omits some. V and J calls and clone size come straight from that table; D and trimming were deduced from the DNA. The sample has around 2.3 million clones, roughly 95% seen once. Trimming shortened V by 0 bases and J by 0 bases, and 12 bases separated the two germline ends. The CDR3 is 16 residues long. Germline CDR1 and CDR2: MNHEY and SVGAGI. In the case of this clone: Its specificity is unknown.

This chain links TRBV6-5 with TRBJ2-7; D is undetermined. This TCR was sampled from a man younger than 30 in good health. Sequenced input: naive CD4+ T cells sorted from blood. This sample's subset: CD45RA+ positively selected. CDR3 amino acids: CASSYSYYLSSYEQYF. The CDR3 coding sequence is TGTGCCAGCAGTTACTCGTACTACTTAAGCTCCTACGAGCAGTACTTC.